This T cell receptor (beta chain) was identified during a study of graft-versus-host responses after intestinal transplantation. Overall study context: The whole recipient group had anti-thymocyte globulin induction followed by tacrolimus and steroids for around three years.

Study-wide points: HvG clone declines early post-transplant were associated with peak circulating GvH levels. Recipient marrow held GvH clones, some first seen in ileum or blood. Allografts from individuals with graft-donor T cell macrochimerism displayed high graft-versus-host to host-versus-graft clonal ratios.

In regard to this clone: No antigen is known for it.

Germline CDR1 reads SGHTS; CDR2 reads YDEGEE. Trimming cost V 5 bases and J 4 bases, with 6 bases left between them. The CDR3 runs to 11 residues. Clones were read by immunoSEQ multiplex PCR, and TCRdb kept only the in-frame ones, dropping some. Found here are about 25,000 clones, approximately 95% of them singletons; the top ten hold roughly 0.5%. The receptor was isolated from a human patient who received an intestinal transplant, so some T cells may come from the graft donor. This chain joins TRBV5-8 and TRBJ1-2, with unresolved D. The specimen was PBMCs, collected 156 days after intestinal transplant. The CDR3 is CASSRPYGYTF. Written as DNA, the CDR3 is TGTGCCAGCAGTCGACCCTATGGCTACACCTTC. The full variable domain, completed using reference TRBV5-8 and TRBJ1-2, is EAGVTQSPTHLIKTRGQQATLRCSPISGHTSVYWYQQALGLGLQFLLWYDEGEERNRGNFPPRFSGRQFPNYSSELNVNALELEDSALYLCASSRPYGYTFGSGTRLTVV.